Sequencing of this T cell receptor (beta chain) was carried out in a study of T-cell reconstitution after alpha-beta-depleted transplantation in children. Overall study results and limits: Counts and diversity of T cells one year after transplant came mostly from newly produced T cells. At around two months after transplant, the alpha-beta T cells were reportedly derived from several hundred expanded clones that came from non-depleted graft cells. There were some patients whose high TCRbeta diversity at day 60 came from surviving recipient T cells and thymic progenitors.

Preparing the TCRbeta library involved the use of unique molecular identifiers. TCRdb re-derived calls from the PCR reads in MiXCR, one entry per CDR3 protein. The sample lists a few hundred thousand distinct CDR3 sequences; 20% to 30% were seen once. As for this clonotype: Its cognate antigen is unknown.

Germline CDR1 reads GTSNPN; CDR2 reads SVGIG (reference sequence). V shed 2 bases and J 6 bases; nucleotides not matched to a gene: 5. The CDR3 runs to 14 residues. The sequenced sample was PBMCs, mostly from graft donor cells, obtained 360 days after TCRalphabeta/CD19-depleted stem cell transplant. The chain uses TRBV30 and TRBJ2-1, with TRBD1 matching 9 bases. This clonotype was obtained from a female patient aged 2-15 years who had a stem cell transplant for congenital amegakaryocytic thrombocytopenia, so the T cells may come from the graft donor. The CDR3 DNA is TGTGCCTGGAGTTCCGGGACAGGGCTCAATGAGCAGTTCTTC. Translated, it gives CAWSSGTGLNEQFF.